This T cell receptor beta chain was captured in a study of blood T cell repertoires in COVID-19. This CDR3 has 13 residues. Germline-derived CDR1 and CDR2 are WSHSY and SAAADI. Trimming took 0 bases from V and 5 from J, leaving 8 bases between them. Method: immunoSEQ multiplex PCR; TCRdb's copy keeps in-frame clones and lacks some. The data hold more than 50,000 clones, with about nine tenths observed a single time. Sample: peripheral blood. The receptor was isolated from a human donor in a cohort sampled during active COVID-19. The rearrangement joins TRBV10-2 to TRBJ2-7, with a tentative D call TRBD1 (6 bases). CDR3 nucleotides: TGCGCCAGCAGTGAGTCGTGGGGGCACGAGCAGTACTTC. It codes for CASSESWGHEQYF.